This T cell receptor beta chain derives from a study of T cells in Graves' hyperthyroidism and ophthalmopathy. Study results and limitations: Most thyroid clonotypes expanded above 0.001 appeared in blood too. Onset of ophthalmopathy came a median approximately 6.5 months after the model predicted it.

The source material, RNA transcripts, was used to amplify TCR beta CDR3 regions. Researchers ran a first-round RT-PCR on the TCR CDR3 using the HTBI primer set. MiXCR, run by TCRdb on the multiplex PCR reads, gives a single entry per CDR3 protein. Counted here are roughly 500,000 distinct CDR3 sequences, roughly 23% occurring once; the ten biggest clones make up approximately 49%. Per the germline V gene, CDR1 is MGHDK and CDR2 is SYGVNS. CDR3 size: 17 residues. V dropped 5 bases and J dropped 3; count of bases not matched to a gene: 15. For ophthalmopathy patients, the Clinical Activity Score was at least 3 and the NOSPECS grade at least 4; duration was under 3 months. Clinical symptoms, serum thyroxine, TRAb, thyroid ultrasound and orbital computed tomography informed diagnoses. Points on this clonotype: What it recognizes is unknown.

This receptor was obtained from a woman aged 70-85 years with Graves' ophthalmopathy. Sequencing was done on a sample of blood. The chain is built from TRBV25-1 and TRBJ1-2; 7 bases are shared with TRBD1. The DNA of the CDR3 is TGTGCCAGCAGTCCCCTGACCCGTCGGGACAGAGACTATGGCTACACCTTC. Protein sequence: CASSPLTRRDRDYGYTF.